A single sample is the source of the 11 T cell receptor beta chains below, sequenced in a study of blood T cell repertoires in COVID-19 (dated by TCRdb to 2018 to 2021). Library preparation used the immunoSEQ multiplex PCR assay. The table was pulled from immuneACCESS by TCRdb, which kept in-frame rearrangements only. Such tables lose some clones; where checked, under half of the loss comes from unresolved V genes, and the rest has no known cause. The sample table records about 170,000 clones; about 85% of these occur just once. Approximately 1.3% of the sample comes from the top ten. Sequencing used peripheral blood. These receptors were collected from a man aged 55-75 years who had recovered from COVID-19.

The chain uses TRBV9 and TRBJ2-1, with 12 bases aligning to TRBD2. There are 16 residues in the CDR3. The germline V gene encodes CDR1 SGDLS and CDR2 YYNGEE. Unmatched junction bases numbered 8, after V lost 0 bases and J lost 10 bases. The CDR3 here is CASSVAASGGAGEQFF. In nucleotides, the CDR3 is TGTGCCAGCAGCGTAGCCGCTAGCGGGGGGGCAGGGGAGCAGTTCTTC. Using reference TRBV9 and TRBJ2-1 for the parts outside the CDR3, the full variable domain is DSGVTQTPKHLITATGQRVTLRCSPRSGDLSVYWYQQSLDQGLQFLIQYYNGEERAKGNILERFSAQQFPDLHSELNLSSLELGDSALYFCASSVAASGGAGEQFFGPGTRLTVL.

This chain links TRBV4-1 with TRBJ2-3; D is perhaps TRBD2 (5 bases). This CDR3 region has 14 residues. Trimming removed 4 bases from V and 5 bases from J, with 13 bases in between. Germline CDR1 is MGHRA and CDR2 is YSYEKL. The CDR3 region is CASSPTAREDTQYF. The CDR3 DNA reads TGCGCCAGCAGCCCTACAGCGAGGGAAGATACGCAGTATTTT.

This clone was detected once. V and J are TRBV2 and TRBJ1-5; D is uncertain. The CDR3 spans 18 residues. Germline V gives CDR1 SNHLY, CDR2 FYNNEI. Trimming took 4 bases from V and 1 from J, leaving 20 bases between them. The CDR3 loop is CASSAHIAPGSSNQPQHF. In nucleotides, the CDR3 is TGTGCCAGCAGTGCTCATATCGCCCCGGGATCGAGCAATCAGCCCCAGCATTTT. The whole variable domain, filled in from reference TRBV2 and TRBJ1-5, reads EPEVTQTPSHQVTQMGQEVILRCVPISNHLYFYWYRQILGQKVEFLVSFYNNEISEKSEIFDDQFSVERPDGSNFTLKIRSTKLEDSAMYFCASSAHIAPGSSNQPQHFGDGTRLSIL.

V usage is TRBV2 and J usage is TRBJ2-7; 8 positions agree with TRBD1. This CDR3 comprises 14 residues. The V gene end was trimmed by 3 bases and the J gene end by 7 bases; junction bases not matched to a gene: 8. In germline, CDR1 is SNHLY, CDR2 FYNNEI. CDR3 amino acids: CASSERTGKGEQYF. The CDR3, as DNA: TGTGCCAGCAGTGAGAGGACAGGGAAGGGTGAGCAGTACTTC.

The chain recombines TRBV7-9 with TRBJ2-5, with TRBD2 matching 7 bases. Germline lookup yields CDR1 SEHNR and CDR2 FQNEAQ (reference sequence). V shed 3 bases, J shed 3 bases, and the junction held 7 bases outside the gene matches. The CDR3 contains 15 residues. The CDR3 loop reads CASSLAGEVKETQYF. CDR3 coding DNA: TGTGCCAGCAGCTTGGCGGGGGAGGTAAAAGAGACCCAGTACTTC.

The chain is built from TRBV2 and TRBJ2-1; 7 bases align to TRBD1. Germline-derived CDR1 and CDR2 are SNHLY and FYNNEI. The J segment lost 12 bases and the V segment lost 3 bases, leaving 20 bases of the junction unmatched. This CDR3 comprises 17 residues. The CDR3 sequence is CASSDPTGVGAGVAQFF. Here the CDR3 DNA reads TGTGCCAGCAGTGACCCTACAGGGGTGGGGGCCGGGGTAGCGCAGTTCTTC.

The CDR3 reads CASSQDWGCGYTF. CDR3 bases: TGTGCCAGCAGCCAAGATTGGGGCTGTGGCTACACCTTC. The chain employs TRBV3-1 (or the pseudogene TRBV3-2) and TRBJ1-2; a weak D match, TRBD1 (5 bases). Trimming left V 0 bases short and J 7 bases short, with 9 bases between. The CDR3 has 13 residues. Per the germline V gene, CDR1 is LGHDT and CDR2 is YNNKEL (reference sequence).

This chain connects TRBV5-4 to TRBJ2-5; D gene ambiguous. Germline lookup yields CDR1 SGHNT and CDR2 YYREEE (reference sequence). Trimming cost V 0 bases and J 1 base, with 7 bases left between them. The CDR3 runs 14 residues. The CDR3 DNA reads as TGTGCCAGCAGCTTGGATGGCGGCCAAGAGACCCAGTACTTC. Encoded protein: CASSLDGGQETQYF.

J is TRBJ2-5 and V is TRBV6-1, with D maybe TRBD1 (6 bases). Germline-derived CDR1 and CDR2 are MNHNS and SASEGT. The germline V and J ends were trimmed by 1 base and 5 bases, with 14 bases remaining between them. This CDR3 has 15 amino acids. DNA for the CDR3: TGTGCCAGCAGTGAAGGTACAGGGTTGCGTGAGACCCAGTACTTC. The encoded protein is CASSEGTGLRETQYF.

This clone came up once. V is TRBV7-2 and J is TRBJ2-7; TRBD2 matches 10 bases. The V gene end was trimmed by 5 bases and the J gene end by 6 bases; junction bases not matched to a gene: 7. Germline V lookup: CDR1 SGHTA, CDR2 FQGNSA. CDR3 length: 14 amino acids. The CDR3 region is CASSPQRGGLEQYF. CDR3 in DNA: TGTGCCAGCAGCCCCCAGCGGGGGGGCCTCGAGCAGTACTTC. The full variable domain, rest sourced from reference TRBV7-2 and TRBJ2-7, is GAGVSQSPSNKVTEKGKDVELRCDPISGHTALYWYRQSLGQGLEFLIYFQGNSAPDKSGLPSDRFSAERTGGSVSTLTIQRTQQEDSAVYLCASSPQRGGLEQYFGPGTRLTVT.

The CDR3 sequence is CASSLGDRLTEAFF. In DNA form, the CDR3 reads TGCGCCAGCAGCCTCGGGGACAGACTCACTGAAGCTTTCTTT. The chain is built from TRBV4-3 and TRBJ1-1, with 7 positions matching TRBD1. Germline V gene data show CDR1 as LGHNA and CDR2 as YSLEER. Germline trimming cut 4 bases from V and 4 bases from J; bases unmatched to any gene: 6. CDR3 length equals 14 residues.